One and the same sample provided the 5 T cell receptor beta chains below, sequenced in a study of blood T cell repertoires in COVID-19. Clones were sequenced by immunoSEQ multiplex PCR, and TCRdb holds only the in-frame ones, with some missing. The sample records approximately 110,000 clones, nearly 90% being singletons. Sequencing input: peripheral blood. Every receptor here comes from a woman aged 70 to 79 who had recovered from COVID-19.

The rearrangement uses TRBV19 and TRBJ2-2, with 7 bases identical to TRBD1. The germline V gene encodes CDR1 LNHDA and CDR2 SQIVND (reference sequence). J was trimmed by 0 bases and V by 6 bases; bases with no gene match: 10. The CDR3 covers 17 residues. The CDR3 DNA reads TGTGCCAGTAGAAGACCGGGACAGCAAGCGAACACCGGGGAGCTGTTTTTT. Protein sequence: CASRRPGQQANTGELFF. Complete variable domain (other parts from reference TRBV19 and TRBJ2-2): DGGITQSPKYLFRKEGQNVTLSCEQNLNHDAMYWYRQDPGQGLRLIYYSQIVNDFQKGDIAEGYSVSREKKESFPLTVTSAQKNPTAFYLCASRRPGQQANTGELFFGEGSRLTVL.

The CDR3 nucleotides are TGTGCCAGCAGTCAAGGGCAGCGGGGGGCCTTTCAAGAGACCCAGTACTTC. Translated, it gives CASSQGQRGAFQETQYF. The chain has TRBV25-1 and TRBJ2-5, with TRBD2 identical over 9 bases. CDR3 length: 17 residues. Germline V gene lookup returns CDR1 MGHDK and CDR2 SYGVNS. Trimming at V came to 5 bases and at J to 2 bases, leaving 12 bases not matched to a gene.

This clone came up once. The DNA for the CDR3 is TGTGCCAGCAGTTACTCGAAAGGGGGCGGAAACATTCAGTACTTC. Translated: CASSYSKGGGNIQYF. V usage is TRBV6-5 and J usage is TRBJ2-4; 7 nucleotides match TRBD1. This CDR3 contains 15 residues. Trimming at V came to 0 bases and at J to 6 bases, leaving 5 bases not matched to a gene. Germline values: CDR1 MNHEY, CDR2 SVGAGI.

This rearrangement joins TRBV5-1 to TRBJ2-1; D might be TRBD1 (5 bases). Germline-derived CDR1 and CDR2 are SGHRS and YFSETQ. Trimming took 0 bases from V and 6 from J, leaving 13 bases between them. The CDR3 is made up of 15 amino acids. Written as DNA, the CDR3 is TGCGCCAGCAGCTTGGTACCAGGGATCACCAATGAGCAGTTCTTC. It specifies CASSLVPGITNEQFF.

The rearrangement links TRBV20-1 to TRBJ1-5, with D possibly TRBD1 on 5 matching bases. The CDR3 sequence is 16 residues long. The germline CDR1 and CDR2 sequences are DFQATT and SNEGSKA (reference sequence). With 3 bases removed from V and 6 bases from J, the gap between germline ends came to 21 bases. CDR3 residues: CSASRGTGGVSQPQHF. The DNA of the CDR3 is TGCAGTGCTAGTCGGGGGACTGGGGGGGTAAGTCAGCCCCAGCATTTT.